A selection of T cell receptor beta chains follows, all from one sample in a study of beta chain features in type 1 diabetes. Sequenced by immunoSEQ multiplex PCR; TCRdb stores in-frame clones only, minus some. This table has 50,000 or so clones, around 40% appearing once. Sequenced sample: Tregs from blood. These TCRs come from a man aged 25-45 years with type 1 diabetes. The CDR3 runs from the conserved cysteine through the conserved F or W. The order of the fields is V gene, D gene, clone size, J gene, CDR3 DNA, CDR3 protein. A D gene is named only where the DNA matches it firmly. Some rows mark clone size as missing; the rest say once, few, many or name a class of expanded clone.

>TRBV29-1|-|-|TRBJ2-2
TGCAGCGTTGGAAGCGGGACCGGGGAGCTGTTTTTT
CSVGSGTGELFF
>TRBV23-1|TRBD1|few|TRBJ1-5
TGCGCCACCCCCCGGGGGACAGATCACCAGCCCCAGCATTTT
CATPRGTDHQPQHF
>TRBV7-9|-|medium-sized|TRBJ1-3
TGTGCCAGCAGCTTAGACACCAACTCTGGAAACACCATATATTTT
CASSLDTNSGNTIYF
>TRBV7-2|-|-|TRBJ1-2
TGTGCCAGCAGCTTAGCCCCGGGGAACTATGGCTACACCTTC
CASSLAPGNYGYTF
>TRBV5-1|-|-|TRBJ1-3
TGCGCCAGCAGCTTGGACAGCTCTGGAAACACCATATATTTT
CASSLDSSGNTIYF
>TRBV28|TRBD1|few|TRBJ2-7
TGTGCCAGCAGTCGGACAGGCGCCGCCTACGAGCAGTACTTC
CASSRTGAAYEQYF
>TRBV5-6|TRBD2|-|TRBJ2-1
TGTGCCAGCAGCTTGCCGGGACTAGCGGGAAGAGATGAGCAGTTCTTC
CASSLPGLAGRDEQFF
>TRBV7-2|TRBD1|-|TRBJ1-2
TGTGCCAGCAGCTTAGGACAGGGTGACGGCTACACCTTC
CASSLGQGDGYTF
>TRBV6-6|-|few|TRBJ1-2
TGTGCCAGCAGTAGCACAGGCGGATTGAGGGGCTACACCTTC
CASSSTGGLRGYTF
>TRBV30|TRBD2|-|TRBJ2-7
TGTGCCTGGATTCCCCAACCGGGACTAGCGGGAGCTCATGAGCAGTACTTC
CAWIPQPGLAGAHEQYF
>TRBV5-8|-|few|TRBJ1-4
TGTGCCAGCAGCTTGGCCGGGGTAAAGGGTGAAAAACTGTTTTTT
CASSLAGVKGEKLFF
>TRBV28|TRBD2|few|TRBJ2-3
TGTGCCAGCATTGAGGGAGGGCAAGATACGCAGTATTTT
CASIEGGQDTQYF
>TRBV19|-|-|TRBJ2-2
TGTGCCAGTAGTCTAATCCAGAGGGTCGCGAACACCGGGGAGCTGTTTTTT
CASSLIQRVANTGELFF
>TRBV7-3|TRBD2|-|TRBJ2-6
TGTGCCAGCAGCTTAACGACTAGCGCTGGGGCCAACGTCCTGACTTTC
CASSLTTSAGANVLTF
>TRBV2|-|-|TRBJ2-1
TGTGCCAGCAGTGAGTCTAGCTCCTACAATGAGCAGTTCTTC
CASSESSSYNEQFF
>TRBV19|-|few|TRBJ1-5
TGTGCCAGTAGTACAACACTAAATCAGCCCCAGCATTTT
CASSTTLNQPQHF
>TRBV7-2|-|-|TRBJ2-7
TGTGCCAGCAGCTTATCAACGGGAGAGGGGTACGAGCAGTACTTC
CASSLSTGEGYEQYF
>TRBV4-1|TRBD2|few|TRBJ2-1
TGCGCCAGCAGCCAAGGACTAGCCCGTAAATTTTACAATGAGCAGTTCTTC
CASSQGLARKFYNEQFF
>TRBV13|TRBD1|-|TRBJ1-1
TGTGCCAGCAGGAGAACAGGGGGCGGGACTGAAGCTTTCTTT
CASRRTGGGTEAFF
>TRBV19|TRBD1|-|TRBJ1-2
TGTGCCACTTCGACAGGGCAAGTACGCGGCTACACCTTC
CATSTGQVRGYTF
>TRBV5-5|TRBD1|few|TRBJ1-3
TGTGCCAGCAGCCAAGCCGCGACAGGGGATGGAAACACCATATATTTT
CASSQAATGDGNTIYF
>TRBV2|TRBD1|-|TRBJ1-2
TGTGCCAGCAACGACAGGGGGCCTGGCTACACCTTC
CASNDRGPGYTF
>TRBV5-6|-|-|TRBJ2-3
TGTGCCAGCAGCTTGGTACATGGTACGCAGTATTTT
CASSLVHGTQYF
>TRBV7-2|TRBD1|once|TRBJ1-5
TGTGCCAGCAGCTTAAGATCCGGACAGGCCACAAATCAGCCCCAGCATTTT
CASSLRSGQATNQPQHF
>TRBV28|-|once|TRBJ2-7
TGTGCCAGCAGCCGGCGGGAATGGGCGAGGGAGCAGTACTTC
CASSRREWAREQYF
>TRBV9|-|-|TRBJ2-1
TGTGCCAGCAGCGTAGGTCTGGGTAGCGGAAGCTCCTACAATGAGCAGTTCTTC
CASSVGLGSGSSYNEQFF
>TRBV7-9|TRBD2|-|TRBJ2-5
TGTGCCAGCAGCTTTAGACTAGCGGGAGAGACCCAGTACTTC
CASSFRLAGETQYF
>TRBV28|-|-|TRBJ1-2
TGTGCCAGCAGTGAGGAGAACTCTGGCTACACCTTC
CASSEENSGYTF
>TRBV5-1|-|-|TRBJ1-2
TGCGCCAGCAGCTTGAAGGACAAAGGTGGCTACACCTTC
CASSLKDKGGYTF
>TRBV19|-|-|TRBJ1-2
TGTGCCAGTAGTATGTCGGGCTATGGCTACACCTTC
CASSMSGYGYTF
>TRBV28|TRBD2|few|TRBJ2-1
TGTGCCAACCGAAGGAGATCTAGCGGGAGAGCTGAGCAGTTCTTC
CANRRRSSGRAEQFF
>TRBV2|-|few|TRBJ1-5
TGTGCCAGCAGTGAAGGGGCAGGGGATAATCAGCCCCAGCATTTT
CASSEGAGDNQPQHF
>TRBV5-1|TRBD2|-|TRBJ2-7
TGCGCCAGCAGGGGTTCCGGACTAGAGAGGTCGGAGCAGTACTTC
CASRGSGLERSEQYF
>TRBV28|TRBD1|-|TRBJ1-5
TGTGCCAGCAGGACCATAAAACAGGGGGTATGGCAGCCCCAGCATTTT
CASRTIKQGVWQPQHF
>TRBV29-1|-|-|TRBJ2-7
TGCAGCGTTCTTGGCGGAGCATCCTACGAGCAGTACTTC
CSVLGGASYEQYF
>TRBV2|-|-|TRBJ1-1
TGTGCCAGCAGACGCAGGGCGGCTGAAGCTTTCTTT
CASRRRAAEAFF
>TRBV7-2|TRBD1|-|TRBJ2-2
TGTGCCAGCAGCATAACAGGGGGTACCGGGGAGCTGTTTTTT
CASSITGGTGELFF
>TRBV6-5|TRBD2|-|TRBJ2-5
TGTGCCAGCAGTCGAGCGGGAGAAGAGACCCAGTACTTC
CASSRAGEETQYF
>TRBV2|TRBD2|-|TRBJ2-1
TGTGCCACCCGGGAGGTTATAAATGAGCAGTTCTTC
CATREVINEQFF
>TRBV6-1|-|-|TRBJ2-1
TGTGCCAGCAACGTAGGTAGCGCTGACAATGAGCAGTTCTTC
CASNVGSADNEQFF
>TRBV6-1|TRBD1|-|TRBJ2-7
TGTGCAGAGGGGACAGGGGGCTACGAGCAGTACTTC
CAEGTGGYEQYF
>TRBV5-1|TRBD1|few|TRBJ1-2
TGCGCCAGCAGCCTGACCGGCCCAGGGGGCTATGGCTACACCTTC
CASSLTGPGGYGYTF
>TRBV28|TRBD1|many|TRBJ1-4
TGTGCCAGCAGAGGGACAGGGAATGAAAAACTGTTTTTT
CASRGTGNEKLFF
>TRBV29-1|-|few|TRBJ2-7
TGCAGCGTTGAAGATCGGGGATCCTACGAGCAGTACTTC
CSVEDRGSYEQYF
>TRBV6-5|-|once|TRBJ1-5
TGTGCCAGCAGTTACGGGGGGGGAGGTCAGCCCCAGCATTTT
CASSYGGGGQPQHF
>TRBV5-1|TRBD2|-|TRBJ2-7
TGCGCCAGCAGGTCTAGCGGGAGCGACGAGCAGTACTTC
CASRSSGSDEQYF
>TRBV18|-|-|TRBJ1-2
TGTGCCAGCACGAAGGGGAGGGAAGGTGGCTACACCTTC
CASTKGREGGYTF
>TRBV7-2|-|few|TRBJ2-5
TGTGCCAGCAGCTTGAGATACAGTACCGAAGAGACCCAGTACTTC
CASSLRYSTEETQYF
>TRBV18|-|-|TRBJ1-6
TGTGCCAGCTCACCTCTCCCGGAGATAAATTCACCCCTCCACTTT
CASSPLPEINSPLHF
>TRBV5-1|-|-|TRBJ1-6
TGCGCCAGCAGCTTGCAGTCAGAAAATTCACCCCTCCACTTT
CASSLQSENSPLHF
>TRBV28|TRBD2|few|TRBJ2-7
TGTGCCAGCAGTTTATCCATCCATAGCCACCCGAGCGGGAAGTTCTCCGAGCAGTACTTC
CASSLSIHSHPSGKFSEQYF
>TRBV19|TRBD2|few|TRBJ2-4
TGTGCCAGTAGTATAGAAACTCCAGGACTAGCGGGAGCGAGGAACATTCAGTACTTC
CASSIETPGLAGARNIQYF
>TRBV5-1|TRBD2|few|TRBJ2-1
TGCGCCAGCAGCTTATACTCTCTAGCGGGAGGTGAGCAGTTCTTC
CASSLYSLAGGEQFF
>TRBV18|TRBD1|few|TRBJ2-5
TGTGCCAGCTCACCCGGACAGGGTGGAGAGACCCAGTACTTC
CASSPGQGGETQYF